These 8 T cell receptor beta chains came from one sample sequenced in a study of cytotoxic CD8 clonotypes in ibrutinib-treated CLL (dated by TCRdb to 2020 to 2023). In light of the paper, this sample's time point label describes: roughly 2 years on ibrutinib. Libraries came from the immunoSEQ multiplex PCR assay. TCRdb limited this immuneACCESS table to in-frame rearrangements with V and J called. A share of clones is missing; checked studies link under half to unresolved V genes, and the rest is unexplained. For this sample the table gives tens of thousands of clones, of which around 55% were detected only once. The top ten hold just over 20% of the sample. The sequencing used PBMCs, collected after 24 months of ibrutinib treatment. The receptors shown here come from a human donor with chronic lymphocytic leukemia.

This clone was seen a few times. V usage is TRBV2 and J usage is TRBJ2-1; 7 bases line up with TRBD2. CDR3 length: 13 residues. Germline V gene data show CDR1 as SNHLY and CDR2 as FYNNEI. After removal of 7 bases from V and 6 bases from J, the junction contained 6 bases not matched to a gene. Written as DNA, the CDR3 is TGTGCCAGCAACCGATGGGGGGGCAATGAGCAGTTCTTC. It translates to CASNRWGGNEQFF.

The chain joins TRBV11-3 to TRBJ2-1; D perhaps matches TRBD1 (5 bases). The germline V and J ends were trimmed by 2 bases and 8 bases, with 7 bases remaining between them. This CDR3 region has 12 residues. Germline V lookup: CDR1 SGHNT, CDR2 YENEEA. CDR3 DNA sequence: TGTGCCAGCAGCTTACAGGGCGATGAGCAGTTCTTC. Its translation: CASSLQGDEQFF.

The V call is TRBV7-2, the J call TRBJ2-3, with TRBD2 identical over 7 bases. The V gene's germline CDR1 is SGHTA and CDR2 FQGNSA. V gave up 1 base and J gave up 5 bases; unmatched junction bases: 6. This CDR3 contains 15 residues. Here the CDR3 DNA reads TGTGCCAGCAGCTTAGGAGCGGGACTCGAAGATACGCAGTATTTT. This gives the protein CASSLGAGLEDTQYF.

The chain carries TRBV29-1 and TRBJ2-1, with D perhaps TRBD2 (6 bases). CDR1 is SQVTM, CDR2 ANQGSEA, per germline. CDR3 length: 12 amino acids. V lost 6 bases and J lost 7, with 13 bases in between. DNA of the CDR3: TGCAGCGTCCGGTCCGCGGGGAATGAGCAGTTCTTC. This codes for CSVRSAGNEQFF.

This chain links TRBV13 with TRBJ2-1, with 10 bases aligning to TRBD2. V shed 5 bases and J 6 bases; nucleotides not matched to a gene: 7. CDR3 size: 15 residues. Germline V gene data show CDR1 as PRHDT and CDR2 as FYEKMQ (reference sequence). The CDR3 nucleotides are TGTGCCAGCAGCCGACCTAGCGGGAGTAGCAATGAGCAGTTCTTC. It is translated as CASSRPSGSSNEQFF.

The V gene is TRBV29-1, the J gene TRBJ1-1; D is unclear. Deletions cut 7 bases from V and 1 base from J, with 19 bases between. The CDR3 length is 15 residues. From germline, CDR1 is SQVTM and CDR2 ANQGSEA. CDR3 bases: TGCAGCGCTATACCGATACCGGACGGGAACACTGAAGCTTTCTTT. Translated: CSAIPIPDGNTEAFF.

This clone was seen a single time. CDR3 sequence (DNA): TGTGCCAGCAGTGAACAGCGGGGGAGCACAGATACGCAGTATTTT. Protein sequence: CASSEQRGSTDTQYF. The chain recombines TRBV2 with TRBJ2-3; TRBD2 matches 8 bases. Germline values: CDR1 SNHLY, CDR2 FYNNEI. The CDR3 spans 15 residues. The V segment lost 2 bases and the J segment 0 bases; nucleotides outside the gene matches: 1. The whole variable domain, filled in from reference TRBV2 and TRBJ2-3, reads EPEVTQTPSHQVTQMGQEVILRCVPISNHLYFYWYRQILGQKVEFLVSFYNNEISEKSEIFDDQFSVERPDGSNFTLKIRSTKLEDSAMYFCASSEQRGSTDTQYFGPGTRLTVL.

This chain links TRBV7-7 with TRBJ2-5, with D possibly matching TRBD2 (6 bases). Germline V gives CDR1 SSHAT, CDR2 FNYEAQ (reference sequence). The ends were cut back, 1 base at V and 4 bases at J, with 7 bases in the middle. There are 13 residues in the CDR3. This CDR3 reads CASSLGLVETQYF. The CDR3 DNA reads as TGTGCCAGCAGCTTAGGACTAGTAGAGACCCAGTACTTC.